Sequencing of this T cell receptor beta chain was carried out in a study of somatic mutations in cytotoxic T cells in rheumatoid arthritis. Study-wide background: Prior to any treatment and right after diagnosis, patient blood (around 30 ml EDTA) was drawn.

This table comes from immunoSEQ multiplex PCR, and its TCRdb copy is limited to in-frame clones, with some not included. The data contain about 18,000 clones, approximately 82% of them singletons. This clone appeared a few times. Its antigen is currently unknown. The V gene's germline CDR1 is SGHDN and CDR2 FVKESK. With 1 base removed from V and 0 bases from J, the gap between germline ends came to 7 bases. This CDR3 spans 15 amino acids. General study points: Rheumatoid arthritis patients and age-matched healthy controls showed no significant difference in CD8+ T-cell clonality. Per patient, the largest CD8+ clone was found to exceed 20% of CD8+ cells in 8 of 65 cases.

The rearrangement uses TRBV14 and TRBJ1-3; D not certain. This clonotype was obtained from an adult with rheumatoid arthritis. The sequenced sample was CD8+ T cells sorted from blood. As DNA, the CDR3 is TGTGCCAGCAGCCAAGCCCCCTACTCTGGAAACACCATATATTTT. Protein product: CASSQAPYSGNTIYF.